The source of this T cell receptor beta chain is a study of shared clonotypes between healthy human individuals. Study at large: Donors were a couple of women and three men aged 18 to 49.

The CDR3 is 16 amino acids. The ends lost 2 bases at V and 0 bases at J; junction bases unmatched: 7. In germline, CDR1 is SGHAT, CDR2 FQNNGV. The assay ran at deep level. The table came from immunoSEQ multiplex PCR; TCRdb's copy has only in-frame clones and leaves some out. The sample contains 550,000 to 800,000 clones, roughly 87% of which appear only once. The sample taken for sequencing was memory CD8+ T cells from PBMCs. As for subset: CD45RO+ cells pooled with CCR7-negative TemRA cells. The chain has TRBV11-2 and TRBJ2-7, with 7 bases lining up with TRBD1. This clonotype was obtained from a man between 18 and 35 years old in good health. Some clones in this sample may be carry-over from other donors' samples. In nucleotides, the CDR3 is TGTGCCAGCAGCTTATTATCAGGGGGTCCCTCCTACGAGCAGTACTTC. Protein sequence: CASSLLSGGPSYEQYF.